The rows below give T cell receptor beta chains drawn from one sample of a study of T cell changes during pregnancy in multiple sclerosis. Assay used: immunoSEQ multiplex PCR; TCRdb lists only in-frame clones, some missing. The sample shows tens of thousands of clones, roughly 88% of them seen only once. The sequences come from peripheral blood, collected in the third trimester of pregnancy. The receptors stem from a female donor with multiple sclerosis, enrolled in a pregnancy study. CDR3s include the opening cysteine and the closing phenylalanine or tryptophan. The order of the fields is V gene, D gene, J gene, CDR3 DNA, CDR3 protein. The D gene is left open where the match is weak.

v_call: TRBV12-2
d_call: NA
j_call: TRBJ1-3
cdr3_nt: TGTGCAAGTCGCTTAGTGGGGCTTGCTGGAAACACCATATATTTT
cdr3_aa: CASRLVGLAGNTIYF

v_call: TRBV2
d_call: NA
j_call: TRBJ2-3
cdr3_nt: TGTGCCAGCAGCACTGGACACTCCACAGATACGCAGTATTTT
cdr3_aa: CASSTGHSTDTQYF

v_call: TRBV9
d_call: TRBD1
j_call: TRBJ2-1
cdr3_nt: TGTGCCAGCAGCGTAGCAGGACAGGGGAAGGACGAGCAGTTCTTC
cdr3_aa: CASSVAGQGKDEQFF

v_call: TRBV2
d_call: NA
j_call: TRBJ1-1
cdr3_nt: TGTGCCAGCAGTGTGTCTGGGCCGAACACTGAAGCTTTCTTT
cdr3_aa: CASSVSGPNTEAFF

v_call: TRBV10-3
d_call: TRBD1
j_call: TRBJ1-6
cdr3_nt: TGTGCCATCAGTGGGACAGGTGGGGGCTATAATTCACCCCTCCACTTT
cdr3_aa: CAISGTGGGYNSPLHF

v_call: TRBV2
d_call: TRBD1
j_call: TRBJ1-6
cdr3_nt: TGTGCCAGCAGTTATAGGGACAGGACTAATTCACCCCTCCACTTT
cdr3_aa: CASSYRDRTNSPLHF

v_call: TRBV6-5
d_call: NA
j_call: TRBJ1-5
cdr3_nt: TGTGCCAGCAGTTACTCTAGGGGGTTTCAGCCCCAGCATTTT
cdr3_aa: CASSYSRGFQPQHF

v_call: TRBV10-3
d_call: NA
j_call: TRBJ2-7
cdr3_nt: TGTGCCATCAGTGAGGTAGAGACCTACGAGCAGTACTTC
cdr3_aa: CAISEVETYEQYF

v_call: TRBV2
d_call: TRBD2
j_call: TRBJ2-1
cdr3_nt: TGTGCCAGCAGCCGACTAGCGGGGGACTACAATGAGCAGTTCTTC
cdr3_aa: CASSRLAGDYNEQFF

v_call: TRBV27
d_call: NA
j_call: TRBJ2-7
cdr3_nt: TGTGCCAGCAGAGCTGGAGGGACCTACGAGCAGTACTTC
cdr3_aa: CASRAGGTYEQYF